The sequence of this T cell receptor beta chain was determined in a study of identical twins. Trimming shortened V by 5 bases and J by 2 bases, and 13 bases separated the two germline ends. This CDR3 has 15 amino acids. Germline loops: CDR1 ENHRY, CDR2 SYGVKD. This clonotype was seen at least ten times. TCRdb re-called the 5' RACE reads through MiXCR, storing one row per CDR3 protein. The sample gives under 800,000 distinct CDR3 sequences, 21% of which show up once; roughly 4.3% is in the top ten. The data were also submitted as part of a second study, on T cells expressing NK-cell markers. That publication notes: The authors applied an anti-gamma-delta TCR antibody in several experiments, and it restricted sorting to alpha-beta TCR T cells.

The rearrangement joins TRBV10-3 to TRBJ2-1; a possible D gene is TRBD2 (6 bases). This clonotype was obtained from a woman aged 18 to 35 in good health. The sequencing input was PBMCs. The CDR3 sequence: CAISHASATYNEQFF. In DNA form, the CDR3 reads TGTGCCATCAGTCATGCTAGCGCAACCTACAATGAGCAGTTCTTC.